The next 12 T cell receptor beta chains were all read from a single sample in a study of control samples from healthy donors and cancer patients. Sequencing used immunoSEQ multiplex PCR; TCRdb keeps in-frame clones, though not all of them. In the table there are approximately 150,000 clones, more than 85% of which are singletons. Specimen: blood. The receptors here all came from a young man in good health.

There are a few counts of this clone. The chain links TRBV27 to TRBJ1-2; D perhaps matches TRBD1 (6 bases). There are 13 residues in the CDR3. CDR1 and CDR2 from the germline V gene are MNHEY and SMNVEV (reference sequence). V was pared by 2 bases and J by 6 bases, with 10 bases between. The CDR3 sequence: CASSLEGGDGYTF. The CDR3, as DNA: TGTGCCAGCAGTTTAGAGGGGGGGGATGGCTACACCTTC.

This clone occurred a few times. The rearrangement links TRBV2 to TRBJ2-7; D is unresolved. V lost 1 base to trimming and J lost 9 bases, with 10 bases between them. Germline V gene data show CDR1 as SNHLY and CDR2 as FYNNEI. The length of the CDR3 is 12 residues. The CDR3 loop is CASSEGGSWQYF. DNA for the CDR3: TGTGCCAGCAGTGAAGGAGGTAGCTGGCAGTACTTC.

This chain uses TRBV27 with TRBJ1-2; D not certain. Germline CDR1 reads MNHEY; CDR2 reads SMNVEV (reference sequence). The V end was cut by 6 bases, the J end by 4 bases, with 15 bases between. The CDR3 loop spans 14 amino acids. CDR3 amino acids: CASSLGRDGYGYTF. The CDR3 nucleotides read TGTGCCAGCAGCCTAGGGAGAGACGGCTATGGCTACACCTTC.

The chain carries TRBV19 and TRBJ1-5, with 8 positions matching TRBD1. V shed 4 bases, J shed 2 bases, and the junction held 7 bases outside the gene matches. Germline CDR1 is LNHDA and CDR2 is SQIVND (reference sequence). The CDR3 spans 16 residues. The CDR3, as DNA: TGTGCCAGTAGTACCAGGACAGGGTTCGGCAATCAGCCCCAGCATTTT. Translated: CASSTRTGFGNQPQHF.

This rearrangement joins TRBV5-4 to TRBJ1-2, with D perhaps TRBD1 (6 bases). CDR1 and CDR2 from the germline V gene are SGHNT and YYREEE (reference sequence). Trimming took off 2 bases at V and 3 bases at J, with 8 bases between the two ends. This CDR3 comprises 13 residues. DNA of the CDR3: TGTGCCAGCAGCTTTAACAGGGACTATGGCTACACCTTC. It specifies CASSFNRDYGYTF.

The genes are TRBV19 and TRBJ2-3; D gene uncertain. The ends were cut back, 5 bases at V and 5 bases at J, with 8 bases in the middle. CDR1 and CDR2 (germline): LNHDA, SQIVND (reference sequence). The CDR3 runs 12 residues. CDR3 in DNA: TGTGCCAGTAGTCAGGCCCGAGATACGCAGTATTTT. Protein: CASSQARDTQYF.

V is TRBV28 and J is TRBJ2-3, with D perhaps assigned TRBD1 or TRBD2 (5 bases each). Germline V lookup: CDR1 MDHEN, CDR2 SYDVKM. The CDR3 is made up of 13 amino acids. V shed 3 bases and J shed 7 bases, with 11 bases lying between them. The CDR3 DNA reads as TGTGCCAGCAGTTTTGGGGACGGCAATACGCAGTATTTT. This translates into CASSFGDGNTQYF.

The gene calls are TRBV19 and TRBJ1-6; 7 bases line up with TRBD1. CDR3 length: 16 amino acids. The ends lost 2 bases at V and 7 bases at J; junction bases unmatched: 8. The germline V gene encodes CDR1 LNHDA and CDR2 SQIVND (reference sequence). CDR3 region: CASSITPGQLNSPLHF. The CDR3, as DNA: TGTGCCAGTAGTATAACACCGGGACAGCTGAATTCACCCCTCCACTTT.

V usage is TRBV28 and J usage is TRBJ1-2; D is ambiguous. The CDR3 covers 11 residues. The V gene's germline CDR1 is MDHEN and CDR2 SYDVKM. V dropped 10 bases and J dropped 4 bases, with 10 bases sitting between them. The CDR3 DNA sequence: TGTGCCACCGAGGCTTCCTATGGCTACACCTTC. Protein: CATEASYGYTF.

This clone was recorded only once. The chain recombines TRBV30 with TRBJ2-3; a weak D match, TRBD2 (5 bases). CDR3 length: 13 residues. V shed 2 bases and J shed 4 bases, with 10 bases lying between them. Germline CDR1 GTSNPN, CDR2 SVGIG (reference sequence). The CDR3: CAWSSGPPDTQYF. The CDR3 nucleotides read TGTGCCTGGAGTAGCGGCCCCCCAGATACGCAGTATTTT.

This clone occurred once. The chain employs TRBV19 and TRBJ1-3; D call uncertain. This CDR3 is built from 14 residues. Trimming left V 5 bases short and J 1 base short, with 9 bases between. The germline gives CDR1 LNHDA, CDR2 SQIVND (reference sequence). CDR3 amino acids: CASSLLASGNTIYF. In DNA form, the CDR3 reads TGTGCCAGTAGTCTACTAGCGTCTGGAAACACCATATATTTT.

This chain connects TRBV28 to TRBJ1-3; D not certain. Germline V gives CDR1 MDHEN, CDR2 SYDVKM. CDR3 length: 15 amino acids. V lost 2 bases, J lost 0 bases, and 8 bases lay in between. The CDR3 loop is CASSLGSISGNTIYF. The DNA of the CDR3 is TGTGCCAGCAGTTTAGGCAGCATCTCTGGAAACACCATATATTTT. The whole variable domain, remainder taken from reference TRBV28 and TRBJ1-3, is DVKVTQSSRYLVKRTGEKVFLECVQDMDHENMFWYRQDPGLGLRLIYFSYDVKMKEKGDIPEGYSVSREKKERFSLILESASTNQTSMYLCASSLGSISGNTIYFGEGSWLTVV.